This TCR beta chain was captured in a study of blood T cell repertoires in COVID-19. Study context: From the United States, Italy and Spain came samples of acute and convalescent COVID-19.

The authors' processing: Estimation of nucleated cell counts relied on the amplification of reference gene primers. Method: immunoSEQ multiplex PCR; TCRdb's copy keeps in-frame clones and lacks some. Clone size and V and J calls were adopted from that table, with D and trimming inferred from the DNA. The sample carries 250,000 or so clones, more than 70% recorded once. Participant ages covered roughly 18 to 90 years across approximately 25 US areas. Recovery among Cohort 3 donors was established by two negative PCRs, clearance, or symptom resolution. This TCR was recovered from a woman between 45 and 60 years old who had recovered from COVID-19. Sequencing used PBMCs or T cells enriched from blood (not recorded which).

In nucleotides, the CDR3 is TGTGCCAGCAGCTTTCGGGCTAGCGGGAGTCGGGGGAATGAGCAGTTCTTC. This codes for CASSFRASGSRGNEQFF. V and J are TRBV7-9 and TRBJ2-1; 10 nucleotides align to TRBD2. Germline assignment: CDR1 SEHNR and CDR2 FQNEAQ (reference sequence). CDR3 length equals 17 residues. J was trimmed by 7 bases and V by 3 bases; bases with no gene match: 12.